This T cell receptor (beta chain) stems from a study of cytomegalovirus exposure and HLA in healthy donors. Whole-study findings and limits: Despite most TCR sequences being rare, some public TCRs occurred in many donors.

The CDR3 extends over 14 amino acids. With 0 bases clipped from V and 13 bases from J, the junction kept 9 bases outside the gene matches. In germline, CDR1 is SGHAT, CDR2 FQNNGV. In this sample, this clone turned up a few times. What it binds is unknown. Amplification used 60 Vbeta primers and 13 Jbeta primers. Profiled with immunoSEQ multiplex PCR; TCRdb holds only in-frame clones, not every one. The data show under 140,000 clones, with about 73% seen just once and roughly 1.2% held by the top ten. The sequenced material came from PBMCs. This clonotype was sampled from a woman aged 30 to 39 in good health and CMV-seronegative. The chain has TRBV11-2 and TRBJ1-5, with 7 nucleotides matching TRBD1. CDR3 residues: CASSLDPRQGRQHF. In nucleotides, the CDR3 is TGTGCCAGCAGCTTAGACCCCCGACAGGGCCGACAGCATTTT.